The 7 T cell receptor beta chains reported below all come from one sample, sequenced in a study of vaccination effects on CD4 cells after COVID-19. Measured with immunoSEQ multiplex PCR; TCRdb has only the in-frame clones, and not every one. This sample has 35,000 to 40,000 clones, with approximately 72% found just once. No antigens are known for them. Investigators separated out CD4+ T cells once 10 days of culture had passed. Sequencing was performed on CD4+ T cells from PBMCs cultured without peptide, taken before COVID-19 vaccination. The receptors were sampled from a human donor who received a COVID-19 vaccine.

The chain employs TRBV6-2 or TRBV6-3 and TRBJ1-5; D gene uncertain. The CDR3 is made up of 14 amino acids. Germline CDR1 is MNHEY and CDR2 is SVGEGT. V was cut by 2 bases and J by 9 bases, with 14 bases left in between. As DNA, the CDR3 is TGTGCCAGCAGTTACCACACCACGTTAAGGCCCCAGCATTTT. Translated, it gives CASSYHTTLRPQHF.

This rearrangement joins TRBV7-8 to TRBJ2-5; D ambiguous. V lost 3 bases and J 5 bases, leaving 13 bases between the germline ends. This CDR3 has 14 amino acids. Germline CDR1 reads SGHVS; CDR2 reads FQNEAQ. CDR3 bases: TGTGCCAGCAGCTTTACCAGCGTCGCCGAGACCCAGTACTTC. Translation gives CASSFTSVAETQYF.

This chain uses TRBV6-1 with TRBJ1-3; possible D gene TRBD1, 5 bases. Trimming pared 3 bases from V and 0 bases from J, leaving 18 bases between. Germline CDR1 MNHNS, CDR2 SASEGT. The CDR3 is 18 amino acids. CDR3 protein: CASSDWFGGTGSGNTIYF. The CDR3 region has the DNA TGTGCCAGCAGTGACTGGTTCGGGGGGACGGGCTCTGGAAACACCATATATTTT.

V and J are TRBV18 and TRBJ2-5; a possible D gene is TRBD1 (5 bases). This CDR3 is built from 16 residues. Trimming took off 2 bases at V and 4 bases at J, with 17 bases between the two ends. The germline gives CDR1 KGHSH, CDR2 LQKENI. The DNA of the CDR3 is TGTGCCAGCTCACCAGTAGGACAAGGCAACGGAGAGACCCAGTACTTC. This gives the protein CASSPVGQGNGETQYF.

The chain uses TRBV6-2 or TRBV6-3 and TRBJ1-3; D unresolved. V was cut by 6 bases and J by 2 bases, with 17 bases left in between. The CDR3 runs 16 residues. From germline, CDR1 is MNHEY and CDR2 SVGEGT. The CDR3 reads CASSHRTEVTGNTIYF. As DNA, the CDR3 is TGTGCCAGCAGCCACCGGACGGAGGTGACTGGAAACACCATATATTTT.

This clone was detected only a few times. This rearrangement joins TRBV29-1 to TRBJ1-5; tentative D call: TRBD1 (5 bases). Trimming stripped 6 bases from V and 0 bases from J, with 9 bases between. Germline loops: CDR1 SQVTM, CDR2 ANQGSEA. This CDR3 spans 13 amino acids. The CDR3 DNA reads as TGCAGCGTGCGCACAGGTAGCAATCAGCCCCAGCATTTT. Translated, it gives CSVRTGSNQPQHF.

The V and J genes are TRBV9 and TRBJ1-6; a weak D match, TRBD1 (5 bases). The length of the CDR3 is 15 residues. Germline V lookup: CDR1 SGDLS, CDR2 YYNGEE. Trimming cost V 3 bases and J 8 bases, with 15 bases left between them. CDR3 in amino acids: CASSAAVRGYSPLHF. CDR3 DNA sequence: TGTGCCAGCAGCGCTGCAGTTAGGGGCTATTCACCCCTCCACTTT.